A single sample gave rise to the 14 T cell receptor beta chains below, sequenced in a study of response to subunit inactivated influenza vaccine. One entry per CDR3 protein, called by TCRdb with MiXCR from the RT-PCR reads. The sample has more than 600,000 distinct CDR3 sequences; approximately 17% are singletons. Material: PBMCs from blood, obtained roughly 5 days after vaccination. The source of these receptors is a man aged 45-60 years who received an inactivated influenza vaccine.

The chain couples TRBV16 to TRBJ2-7; D is undetermined. The CDR3 is 15 residues long. The ends were cut back, 0 bases at V and 2 bases at J, with 11 bases in the middle. Germline-derived CDR1 and CDR2 are KGHSY and FQNENV. In DNA form, the CDR3 reads TGTGCCAGCAGCCAATCGTATCGTCAGCCCTACGAGCAGTACTTC. Amino acids: CASSQSYRQPYEQYF. Using reference TRBV16 and TRBJ2-7 for the parts outside the CDR3, the full variable domain is GEEVAQTPKHLVRGEGQKAKLYCAPIKGHSYVFWYQQVLKNEFKFLISFQNENVFDETGMPKERFSAKCLPNSPCSLEIQATKLEDSAVYFCASSQSYRQPYEQYFGPGTRLTVT.

This clonotype was recorded at least ten times. The chain has TRBV12-3 or TRBV12-4 and TRBJ2-7; tentatively, D is TRBD1 (6 bases). The CDR3 has 18 residues. With 3 bases removed from V and 4 bases from J, the gap between germline ends came to 25 bases. The CDR3 spells CASSFAGSSRGRKYEQYF. CDR3 DNA: TGTGCCAGCAGTTTCGCCGGTAGCTCCAGGGGCCGAAAATACGAGCAGTACTTC.

J is TRBJ2-1 and V is TRBV28, with 9 bases fitting TRBD2. V trimming: 5 bases; J trimming: 10 bases; junction bases outside the gene matches: 15. Germline assignment: CDR1 MDHEN and CDR2 SYDVKM. This CDR3 has 16 residues. The CDR3 nucleotides read TGTGCCAGCAGTACCCCCGGGTGGAGCGGGAGGTACGAGCAGTTCTTC. It yields the protein CASSTPGWSGRYEQFF.

This chain connects TRBV6-1 to TRBJ2-5; weak D call: TRBD2 (6 bases). Germline V gene lookup returns CDR1 MNHNS and CDR2 SASEGT. This CDR3 is 15 amino acids long. Trimming stripped 3 bases from V and 3 bases from J, with 14 bases between. CDR3 amino acids: CASSDRTIPKETQYF. CDR3 DNA sequence: TGTGCCAGCAGTGACCGGACTATCCCCAAAGAGACCCAGTACTTC.

This chain's CDR3 is CSARDAGNQETQYF. In nucleotides, the CDR3 is TGCAGTGCTAGAGATGCGGGAAATCAAGAGACCCAGTACTTC. The V call is TRBV20-1, the J call TRBJ2-5, with D maybe TRBD2 (6 bases). This CDR3 comprises 14 residues. The V end was cut by 0 bases, the J end by 2 bases, with 10 bases between. CDR1 and CDR2 from the germline V gene are DFQATT and SNEGSKA (reference sequence).

The genes are TRBV20-1 and TRBJ2-1; 13 nucleotides align to TRBD2. The germline CDR1 and CDR2 sequences are DFQATT and SNEGSKA (reference sequence). The CDR3 extends over 18 amino acids. Germline trimming cut 5 bases from V and 3 bases from J; bases unmatched to any gene: 13. DNA for the CDR3: TGCAGTGCTCGACTAGCGGGAGGCCCCCGTAACGTCTACAATGAGCAGTTCTTC. This sequence encodes CSARLAGGPRNVYNEQFF.

In this sample, this clonotype turned up a few times. The chain couples TRBV4-3 to TRBJ2-7; D ambiguous. Germline lookup yields CDR1 LGHNA and CDR2 YSLEER. V dropped 0 bases and J dropped 6 bases, with 15 bases sitting between them. The CDR3 runs to 15 residues. As DNA, the CDR3 is TGCGCCAGCAGCCAAGATACGCAGACCGGTGCCGAGCAGTACTTC. This encodes CASSQDTQTGAEQYF.

This clonotype was detected ten times or more. This chain uses TRBV20-1 with TRBJ2-7, with D possibly being TRBD1 or TRBD2 (5 bases each). Looked up from germline, CDR1 is DFQATT and CDR2 is SNEGSKA (reference sequence). With 2 bases removed from V and 0 bases from J, the gap between germline ends came to 14 bases. The CDR3 runs to 15 residues. CDR3 nucleotide sequence: TGCAGTGCTAGATCCGTTGGGGACGGCTCCTACGAGCAGTACTTC. It codes for CSARSVGDGSYEQYF.

The genes are TRBV20-1 and TRBJ2-1, with D unresolved. CDR3 length: 14 amino acids. Germline assignment: CDR1 DFQATT and CDR2 SNEGSKA (reference sequence). The ends were cut back, 5 bases at V and 3 bases at J, with 14 bases in the middle. CDR3 amino acids: CSAPRPGHYNEQFF. The CDR3 nucleotides read TGCAGTGCTCCGAGACCTGGGCACTACAATGAGCAGTTCTTC.

The chain combines TRBV29-1 with TRBJ2-1, with 8 positions matching TRBD2. The CDR3 spans 14 residues. Germline CDR1 and CDR2: SQVTM and ANQGSEA. V lost 7 bases to trimming and J lost 7 bases; unmatched junction nucleotides: 12. The CDR3: CSARGGNTFNEQFF. The CDR3 nucleotides are TGCAGCGCCCGCGGGGGGAATACTTTTAATGAGCAGTTCTTC.

The rearrangement uses TRBV9 and TRBJ2-5; TRBD1 agrees at 10 bases. The ends lost 2 bases at V and 5 bases at J; junction bases unmatched: 6. In germline, CDR1 is SGDLS, CDR2 YYNGEE. The length of the CDR3 is 15 residues. The CDR3 DNA is TGTGCCAGCAGCGTGGGTAGGACAGGGGGGGAGACCCAGTACTTC. It translates to CASSVGRTGGETQYF.

The chain is built from TRBV7-2 and TRBJ1-2; tentatively, D is TRBD1 (5 bases). Trimming took 3 bases from V and 4 from J, leaving 18 bases between them. The CDR3 runs to 16 residues. Germline CDR1 is SGHTA and CDR2 is FQGNSA. CDR3 in DNA: TGTGCCAGCAGCTTTGATACGGGACGGCTCCCCTATGGCTACACCTTC. Its protein product is CASSFDTGRLPYGYTF. Using reference TRBV7-2 and TRBJ1-2 for the parts outside the CDR3, the full variable domain is GAGVSQSPSNKVTEKGKDVELRCDPISGHTALYWYRQSLGQGLEFLIYFQGNSAPDKSGLPSDRFSAERTGGSVSTLTIQRTQQEDSAVYLCASSFDTGRLPYGYTFGSGTRLTVV.

This clonotype turned up a few times. The J gene is TRBJ2-3, the V gene TRBV15; D is tentatively TRBD1 or TRBD2 (5 bases each). Germline lookup yields CDR1 LNHNV and CDR2 YYDKDF (reference sequence). Trimming removed 11 bases from V and 7 bases from J, with 13 bases in between. This CDR3 comprises 11 residues. This CDR3 reads CASRDGYTQYF. Here the CDR3 DNA reads TGTGCCTCCCGGGACGGCTATACGCAGTATTTT.

V gene TRBV12-3 or TRBV12-4 combines with J gene TRBJ1-6; D gene ambiguous. V was clipped by 3 bases and J by 10 bases, with 10 bases between them. The CDR3 has 13 amino acids. CDR3 residues: CASSFFEDSPLHF. The CDR3 DNA reads as TGTGCCAGCAGTTTTTTCGAGGACTCACCCCTCCACTTT.